A selection of T cell receptor beta chains follows, all from one sample in a study of blood T cell repertoires in COVID-19. The table came from immunoSEQ multiplex PCR; TCRdb's copy has only in-frame clones and leaves some out. The data show approximately 200,000 clones, around 88% seen once. The specimen was peripheral blood. The receptors were gathered from a young woman with acute or convalescent COVID-19. CDR3s include the opening cysteine and the closing phenylalanine or tryptophan. The D gene is left open where the match is weak.

j_call: TRBJ2-1; v_call: TRBV5-1; d_call: -; cdr3_length: 15; cdr3_nt: TGCGCCAGCAGCTTGGTTGCGGCTGCCTACAATGAGCAGTTCTTC; cdr3_aa: CASSLVAAAYNEQFF
j_call: TRBJ2-7; v_call: TRBV6-5; d_call: TRBD2; cdr3_length: 14; cdr3_nt: TGTGCCAGCAGTCCGACCCGACTAGCGGACGAGCAGTACTTC; cdr3_aa: CASSPTRLADEQYF
j_call: TRBJ2-1; v_call: TRBV30; d_call: TRBD2; cdr3_length: 15; cdr3_nt: TGTGCCTGGAGTGTACTAGCGGGAGGAATCGGTGAGCAGTTCTTC; cdr3_aa: CAWSVLAGGIGEQFF
j_call: TRBJ2-7; v_call: TRBV5-6; d_call: -; cdr3_length: 12; cdr3_nt: TGTGCCAGCAGCTTGGCCAGGGCCGAGCAGTACTTC; cdr3_aa: CASSLARAEQYF
j_call: TRBJ1-3; v_call: TRBV10-3; d_call: -; cdr3_length: 13; cdr3_nt: TGTGCCATCAGTGAGTGGACAGGAAACACCATATATTTT; cdr3_aa: CAISEWTGNTIYF
j_call: TRBJ1-1; v_call: TRBV9; d_call: TRBD1; cdr3_length: 18; cdr3_nt: TGTGCCAGCAGCCTTGGGGTCGGGACAGGGGGCCGAAACACTGAAGCTTTCTTT; cdr3_aa: CASSLGVGTGGRNTEAFF
j_call: TRBJ2-7; v_call: TRBV27; d_call: TRBD2; cdr3_length: 14; cdr3_nt: TGTGCCAGCAGTTTTACTAGCGGGGGCTACGAGCAGTACTTC; cdr3_aa: CASSFTSGGYEQYF
j_call: TRBJ1-6; v_call: TRBV28; d_call: -; cdr3_length: 14; cdr3_nt: TGTGCCAGCAGTCGGGGGGTTTTTAATTCACCCCTCCACTTT; cdr3_aa: CASSRGVFNSPLHF
j_call: TRBJ2-7; v_call: TRBV6-6; d_call: -; cdr3_length: 14; cdr3_nt: TGTGCCAGCAGGCCGGGACTCCTCTCCTACGAGCAGTACTTC; cdr3_aa: CASRPGLLSYEQYF
j_call: TRBJ2-5; v_call: TRBV19; d_call: TRBD1; cdr3_length: 13; cdr3_nt: TGTGCCAGCACTCAGGGGGCGGGAGAGACCCAGTACTTC; cdr3_aa: CASTQGAGETQYF
j_call: TRBJ2-2; v_call: TRBV19; d_call: -; cdr3_length: 13; cdr3_nt: TGTGCCAGTAGTTTCAGGGTCACCGGGGAGCTGTTTTTT; cdr3_aa: CASSFRVTGELFF